This passage covers 9 T cell receptor beta chains from one sample sequenced in a study of blood T cell repertoires in COVID-19. Sequencing used immunoSEQ multiplex PCR; TCRdb keeps in-frame clones, though not all of them. Of roughly 20,000 clones in the sample, 70% to 80% were seen once. The sample was peripheral blood. The receptors come from a man aged 80 or over with acute or convalescent COVID-19.

The V gene is TRBV10-3, the J gene TRBJ2-7; 8 bases match TRBD1. The germline V gene encodes CDR1 ENHRY and CDR2 SYGVKD. This CDR3 has 12 residues. After removal of 3 bases from V and 7 bases from J, the junction contained 2 bases not matched to a gene. The CDR3 nucleotides read TGTGCCATCAGTGACAGGGGGCTGGAGCAGTACTTC. Protein sequence: CAISDRGLEQYF.

This rearrangement joins TRBV12-3 or TRBV12-4 to TRBJ1-2; D remains unclear. The length of the CDR3 is 13 residues. Trimming left V 1 base short and J 6 bases short, with 9 bases between. In DNA, the CDR3 is TGTGCCAGCAGTTTAGGGGCCGGGGATGGCTACACCTTC. Translating it yields CASSLGAGDGYTF.

V and J are TRBV13 and TRBJ1-1; 8 nucleotides match TRBD1. The germline V gene has CDR1 PRHDT and CDR2 FYEKMQ (reference sequence). The V segment lost 1 base and the J segment 3 bases; nucleotides outside the gene matches: 7. The CDR3 is 16 residues long. CDR3 DNA sequence: TGTGCCAGCAGCTTAGAGGTGGGACAGGTGCACACTGAAGCTTTCTTT. This translates into CASSLEVGQVHTEAFF.

The chain carries TRBV19 and TRBJ1-5, with D unresolved. CDR1 and CDR2 from the germline V gene are LNHDA and SQIVND (reference sequence). Trimming pared 7 bases from V and 2 bases from J, leaving 21 bases between. The length of the CDR3 is 17 residues. The CDR3 DNA reads as TGTGCCAGTACCAACCCCTCGGTGGTGGGAGGCAATCAGCCCCAGCATTTT. Protein product: CASTNPSVVGGNQPQHF. The full variable domain, completed using reference TRBV19 and TRBJ1-5, is DGGITQSPKYLFRKEGQNVTLSCEQNLNHDAMYWYRQDPGQGLRLIYYSQIVNDFQKGDIAEGYSVSREKKESFPLTVTSAQKNPTAFYLCASTNPSVVGGNQPQHFGDGTRLSIL.

The rearrangement uses TRBV19 and TRBJ2-2; D gene ambiguous. This CDR3 spans 14 amino acids. Germline loops: CDR1 LNHDA, CDR2 SQIVND (reference sequence). V was trimmed by 4 bases and J by 0 bases, leaving 6 bases between them. The CDR3 here is CASSTGTNTGELFF. CDR3 bases: TGTGCCAGTAGTACAGGCACGAACACCGGGGAGCTGTTTTTT.

This clone is deemed medium-sized. This chain connects TRBV19 to TRBJ2-2; D perhaps matches TRBD1 (6 bases). The germline V gene has CDR1 LNHDA and CDR2 SQIVND (reference sequence). V lost 1 base and J lost 4, with 7 bases in between. The CDR3 totals 14 residues. CDR3 region: CASSIARGTGELFF. DNA for the CDR3: TGTGCCAGTAGTATAGCCAGGGGCACCGGGGAGCTGTTTTTT. The full variable domain, its missing parts supplied by reference TRBV19 and TRBJ2-2, is DGGITQSPKYLFRKEGQNVTLSCEQNLNHDAMYWYRQDPGQGLRLIYYSQIVNDFQKGDIAEGYSVSREKKESFPLTVTSAQKNPTAFYLCASSIARGTGELFFGEGSRLTVL.

For the CDR3, the DNA is TGTGCCAGCAGCGTAGGAGTCAGAGCGGGAGGGCTTGAGACCCAGTACTTC. As protein: CASSVGVRAGGLETQYF. The rearrangement uses TRBV9 and TRBJ2-5; TRBD2 agrees at 10 bases. CDR3 length: 17 residues. Trimming took 0 bases from V and 5 from J; bases not matched to a gene: 10. Germline V gene data show CDR1 as SGDLS and CDR2 as YYNGEE.

This chain connects TRBV15 to TRBJ1-6, with 8 bases lining up with TRBD1. The trim removed 4 bases at V and 6 bases at J, leaving 14 bases unmatched. The CDR3 extends over 18 amino acids. Germline assignment: CDR1 LNHNV and CDR2 YYDKDF (reference sequence). In DNA form, the CDR3 reads TGTGCCACCAGCACCGACAGGGGCCGGGAGAAGACTAATTCACCCCTCCACTTT. Translation: CATSTDRGREKTNSPLHF.

This chain links TRBV2 with TRBJ2-1; TRBD2 aligns across 7 bases. J lost 3 bases, V lost 5 bases, and 4 bases had no gene match. Germline V gene sequence: CDR1 SNHLY, CDR2 FYNNEI. This CDR3 contains 14 residues. CDR3 in DNA: TGTGCCAGCAGTAGGACTAGAGGCTACAATGAGCAGTTCTTC. This gives the protein CASSRTRGYNEQFF.